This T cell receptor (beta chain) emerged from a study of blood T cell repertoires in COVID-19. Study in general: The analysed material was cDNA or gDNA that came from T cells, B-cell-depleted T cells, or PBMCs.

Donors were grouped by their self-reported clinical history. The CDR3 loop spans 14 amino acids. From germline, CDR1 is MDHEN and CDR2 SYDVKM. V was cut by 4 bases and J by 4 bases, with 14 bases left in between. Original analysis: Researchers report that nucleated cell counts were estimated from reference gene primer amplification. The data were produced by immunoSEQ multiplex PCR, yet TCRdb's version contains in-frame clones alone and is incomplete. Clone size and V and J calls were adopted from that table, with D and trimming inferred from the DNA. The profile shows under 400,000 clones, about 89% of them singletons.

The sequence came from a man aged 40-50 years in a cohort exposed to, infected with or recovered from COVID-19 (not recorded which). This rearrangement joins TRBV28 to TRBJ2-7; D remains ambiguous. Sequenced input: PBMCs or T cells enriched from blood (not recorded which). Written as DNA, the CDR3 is TGTGCCAGCAGTTCCAACCGACTCAATTACGAGCAGTACTTC. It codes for CASSSNRLNYEQYF.